One T cell receptor beta chain is described in this entry. What it binds is unknown. All donors participated as healthy donors of bone marrow. These data are taken from a study of cytomegalovirus exposure and HLA in healthy donors. Amplification used 60 Vbeta primers and 13 Jbeta primers. As originally analysed: A follow-up analysis tallied about 80 million unique TCR beta chains, roughly 11 million shared. Repertoires were generated with immunoSEQ multiplex PCR, while TCRdb's copy carries only in-frame clones and drops some. Clonal size and the V and J genes are those of that table, whereas D and trimming came from the DNA. The data hold about 190,000 clones, with roughly 81% observed a single time. Study-level findings and limits: Reportedly, diagnosis of cytomegalovirus status by the classifier showed high specificity and sensitivity. Through in vitro validation, a few CMV-associated chains were shown to be specific for CMV antigens.

V lost 5 bases and J lost 10, with 11 bases in between. The CDR3 contains 11 residues. CDR1 SGHAT and CDR2 FQNNGV come from the germline V gene. The sequence was obtained from a woman aged 25-40 years in good health and CMV-seropositive. J is TRBJ1-1 and V is TRBV11-2; possibly TRBD1 for D (5 bases). Input material: PBMCs. CDR3 region: CASSPGTLAFF. The CDR3 DNA sequence: TGTGCCAGCAGCCCAGGGACTTTAGCTTTCTTT. The full variable domain, rest sourced from reference TRBV11-2 and TRBJ1-1, is EAGVAQSPRYKIIEKRQSVAFWCNPISGHATLYWYQQILGQGPKLLIQFQNNGVVDDSQLPKDRFSAERLKGVDSTLKIQPAKLEDSAVYLCASSPGTLAFFGQGTRLTVV.